This T cell receptor (beta chain) came from a study of cytomegalovirus exposure and HLA in healthy donors. A multiplex PCR was run with 60 Vbeta primers and 13 Jbeta primers. As processed by the authors: Per a later analysis, the number of unique TCR beta chains was roughly 80 million, of which about 11 million were shared. The assay was immunoSEQ multiplex PCR, and TCRdb's table has in-frame clones only and misses some. V and J calls and clone size follow that table, whereas D and trimming were derived from the DNA. The repertoire holds 200,000 or so clones, with about 83% as singletons. Study observations and caveats: Most sequenced TCRs were rare (though some public TCRs occurred in many donors). Earlier findings revealed that most TCR beta V segments proved productive either about 87% or about 30% of the time. Analyses of presence and absence presupposed an approximately uniform sequencing depth across donors.

A few counts support this clone. Its antigen remains unknown. The sequence derives from a woman aged 25 to 39 in good health and CMV-seropositive. The sequencing input was PBMCs.

This CDR3 is CASSRTGDLNQPQHF. Written as DNA, the CDR3 is TGTGCCAGTAGTCGGACAGGGGACCTTAATCAGCCCCAGCATTTT. The chain is built from TRBV19 and TRBJ1-5; 9 bases match TRBD1. Per the germline V gene, CDR1 is LNHDA and CDR2 is SQIVND (reference sequence). Trimming cost V 5 bases and J 4 bases; bases outside gene matches: 6. This CDR3 has 15 amino acids.